The present T cell receptor beta chain was sequenced within a study of T-cell memory formation after mild COVID-19. Study overall: Among the donors, TCR clusters were largely specific to each donor.

Findings of the study overall: CD4+ bias marked clones expanding day 15 to 37, unlike balanced contracting clones. Nothing confirmed that second-wave clones peaking on day 37 were specific for SARS-CoV-2.

Using constant-segment primers, 5'RACE produced TCR alpha and TCR beta cDNA libraries carrying sample barcodes and UMIs. TCRdb re-analysed the 5' RACE reads in MiXCR, keeping a single row per CDR3 protein. The table shows about 620,000 distinct CDR3 sequences, with roughly 18% occurring only once. This clonotype was seen more than once but under ten times. Antigen unknown. Germline V gives CDR1 SGHTA, CDR2 FQGNSA. Trimming stripped 0 bases from V and 9 bases from J, with 12 bases between. The CDR3 loop spans 14 amino acids. Sequencing was performed on PBMCs or a T cell subset sorted from them (not recorded which). The gene calls are TRBV7-2 and TRBJ2-1; D not resolved. This receptor was identified in an adult woman who had mild COVID-19 (a few samples of this study predate the infection). Cell type and time point are not known. CDR3 in amino acids: CASSLAKGISEQFF. The CDR3 coding sequence is TGTGCCAGCAGCTTAGCCAAGGGTATAAGTGAGCAGTTCTTC.